The present T cell receptor (beta chain) was sequenced within a study of blood T cell repertoires in COVID-19. Study at large: Italy, Spain and the United States were the sources of the convalescent and acute COVID-19 samples. Sample material is recorded as cDNA or gDNA derived from T cells, B-cell-depleted T cells, or PBMCs.

Original handling: Reference gene primer amplification yielded estimated nucleated cell counts. Data came from immunoSEQ multiplex PCR; TCRdb stores just in-frame clones and leaves some out. V and J calls and clone size are given by that table; D and trimming were obtained from the DNA. The sample lists approximately 70,000 clones, 85% to 90% occurring once. CDR1 KGHSH and CDR2 LQKENI come from the germline V gene. The CDR3 has 17 residues. J gave up 0 bases and V 2 bases, and 1 base lay outside the gene matches. The chain carries TRBV18 and TRBJ2-1, with 13 nucleotides matching TRBD2. This receptor was obtained from a woman of 80 years or more with active COVID-19. The source material was peripheral blood. DNA of the CDR3: TGTGCCAGCTCACCATGGACTAGCGGGAGCTCCTACAATGAGCAGTTCTTC. Translating gives CASSPWTSGSSYNEQFF. The variable domain in full, completed from reference TRBV18 and TRBJ2-1, reads NAGVMQNPRHLVRRRGQEARLRCSPMKGHSHVYWYRQLPEEGLKFMVYLQKENIIDESGMPKERFSAEFPKEGPSILRIQQVVRGDSAAYFCASSPWTSGSSYNEQFFGPGTRLTVL.